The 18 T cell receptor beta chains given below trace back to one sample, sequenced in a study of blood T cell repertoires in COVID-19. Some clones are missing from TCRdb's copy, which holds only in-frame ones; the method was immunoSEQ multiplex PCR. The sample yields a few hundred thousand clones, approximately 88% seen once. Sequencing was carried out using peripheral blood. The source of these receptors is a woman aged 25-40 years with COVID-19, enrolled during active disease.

The CDR3 sequence: CASSQPEAVHYEQYF. The CDR3 nucleotides are TGTGCCAGCAGCCAACCCGAAGCGGTCCACTACGAGCAGTACTTC. The rearrangement uses TRBV4-2 and TRBJ2-7; D might be TRBD2 (5 bases). V shed 2 bases and J shed 3 bases, with 14 bases lying between them. Germline V CDR1 and CDR2: LGHNA, YNFKEQ. The length of the CDR3 is 15 residues.

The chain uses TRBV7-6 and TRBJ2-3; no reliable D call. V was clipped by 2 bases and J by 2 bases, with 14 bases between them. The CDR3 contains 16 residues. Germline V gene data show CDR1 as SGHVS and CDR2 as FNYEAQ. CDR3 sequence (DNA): TGTGCCAGCAGCTTATTCGAAGGCGGCTCCACAGATACGCAGTATTTT. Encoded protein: CASSLFEGGSTDTQYF.

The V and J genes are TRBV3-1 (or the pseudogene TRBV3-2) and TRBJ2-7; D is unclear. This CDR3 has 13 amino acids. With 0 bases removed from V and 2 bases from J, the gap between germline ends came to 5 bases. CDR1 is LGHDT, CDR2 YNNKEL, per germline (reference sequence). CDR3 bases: TGTGCCAGCAGCCAAGACGGTCCCTACGAGCAGTACTTC. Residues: CASSQDGPYEQYF.

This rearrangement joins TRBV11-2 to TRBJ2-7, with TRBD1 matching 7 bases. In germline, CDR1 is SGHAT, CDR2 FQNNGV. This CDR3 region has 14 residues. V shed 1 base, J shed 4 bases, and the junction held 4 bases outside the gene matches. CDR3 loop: CASSLGRGKYEQYV. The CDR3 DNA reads TGTGCCAGCAGCTTAGGCAGGGGGAAATACGAGCAGTACGTC.

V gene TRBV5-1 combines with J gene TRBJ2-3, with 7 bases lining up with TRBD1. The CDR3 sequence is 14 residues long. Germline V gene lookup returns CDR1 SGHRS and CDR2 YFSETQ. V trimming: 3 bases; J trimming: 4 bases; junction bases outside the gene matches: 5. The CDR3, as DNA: TGCGCCAGCAGCTCCTCAGGGGGTTCAGATACGCAGTATTTT. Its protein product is CASSSSGGSDTQYF.

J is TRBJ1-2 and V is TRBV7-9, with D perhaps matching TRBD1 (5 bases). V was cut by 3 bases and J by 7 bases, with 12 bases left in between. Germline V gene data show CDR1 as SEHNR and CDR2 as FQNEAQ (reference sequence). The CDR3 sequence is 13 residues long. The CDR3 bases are TGTGCCAGCAGCTTCCAGGGTGGAAGTGGCTACACCTTC. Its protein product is CASSFQGGSGYTF. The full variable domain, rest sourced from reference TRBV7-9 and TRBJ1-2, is DTGVSQNPRHKITKRGQNVTFRCDPISEHNRLYWYRQTLGQGPEFLTYFQNEAQLEKSRLLSDRFSAERPKGSFSTLEIQRTEQGDSAMYLCASSFQGGSGYTFGSGTRLTVV.

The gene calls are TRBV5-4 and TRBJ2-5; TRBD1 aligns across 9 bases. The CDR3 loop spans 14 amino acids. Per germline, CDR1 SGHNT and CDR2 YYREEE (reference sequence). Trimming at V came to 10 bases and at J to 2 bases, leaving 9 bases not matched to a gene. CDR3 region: CAGTDRGRQETQYF. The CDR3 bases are TGTGCCGGGACGGACAGGGGACGACAAGAGACCCAGTACTTC. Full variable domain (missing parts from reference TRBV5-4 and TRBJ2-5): ETGVTQSPTHLIKTRGQQVTLRCSSQSGHNTVSWYQQALGQGPQFIFQYYREEENGRGNFPPRFSGLQFPNYSSELNVNALELDDSALYLCAGTDRGRQETQYFGPGTRLLVL.

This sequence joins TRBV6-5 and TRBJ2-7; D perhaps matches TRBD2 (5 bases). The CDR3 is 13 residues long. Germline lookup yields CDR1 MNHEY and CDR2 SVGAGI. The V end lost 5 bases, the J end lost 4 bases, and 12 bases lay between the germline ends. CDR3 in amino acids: CASSLGDGYEQYV. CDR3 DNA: TGTGCCAGCAGTCTGGGAGATGGTTACGAGCAGTACGTC.

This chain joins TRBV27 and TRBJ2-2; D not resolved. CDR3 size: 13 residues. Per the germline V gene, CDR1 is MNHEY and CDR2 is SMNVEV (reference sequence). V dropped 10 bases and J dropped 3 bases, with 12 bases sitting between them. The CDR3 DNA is TGTGCCATCTCTTCGCCAGACACCGGGGAGCTGTTTTTT. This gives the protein CAISSPDTGELFF.

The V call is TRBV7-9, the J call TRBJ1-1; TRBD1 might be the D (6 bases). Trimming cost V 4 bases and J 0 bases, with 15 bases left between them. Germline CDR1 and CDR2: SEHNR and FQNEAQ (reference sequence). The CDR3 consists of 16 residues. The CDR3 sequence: CASSSQGRGLNTEAFF. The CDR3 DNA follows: TGTGCCAGCAGCTCACAAGGCAGGGGATTGAACACTGAAGCTTTCTTT. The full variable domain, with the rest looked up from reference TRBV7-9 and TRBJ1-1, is DTGVSQNPRHKITKRGQNVTFRCDPISEHNRLYWYRQTLGQGPEFLTYFQNEAQLEKSRLLSDRFSAERPKGSFSTLEIQRTEQGDSAMYLCASSSQGRGLNTEAFFGQGTRLTVV.

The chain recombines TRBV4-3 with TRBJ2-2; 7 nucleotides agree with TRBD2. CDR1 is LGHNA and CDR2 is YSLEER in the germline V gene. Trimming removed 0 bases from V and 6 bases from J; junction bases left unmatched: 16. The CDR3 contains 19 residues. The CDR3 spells CASSQDLNLGGFRAGELFF. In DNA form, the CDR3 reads TGCGCCAGCAGCCAAGATCTTAACTTGGGGGGGTTTCGGGCCGGGGAGCTGTTTTTT.

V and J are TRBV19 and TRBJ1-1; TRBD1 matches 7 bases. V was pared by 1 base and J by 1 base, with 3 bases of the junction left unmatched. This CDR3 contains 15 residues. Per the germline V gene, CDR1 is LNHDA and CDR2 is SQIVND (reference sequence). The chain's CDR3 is CASSIVPGGNTEAFF. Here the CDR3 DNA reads TGTGCCAGTAGTATAGTCCCAGGGGGGAACACTGAAGCTTTCTTT.

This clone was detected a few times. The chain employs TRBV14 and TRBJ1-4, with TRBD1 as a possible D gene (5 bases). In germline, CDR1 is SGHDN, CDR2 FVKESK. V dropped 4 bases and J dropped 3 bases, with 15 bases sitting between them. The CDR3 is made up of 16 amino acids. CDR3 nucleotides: TGTGCCAGCAGCCGGCTTCAGGGTTCCCCTAATGAAAAACTGTTTTTT. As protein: CASSRLQGSPNEKLFF.

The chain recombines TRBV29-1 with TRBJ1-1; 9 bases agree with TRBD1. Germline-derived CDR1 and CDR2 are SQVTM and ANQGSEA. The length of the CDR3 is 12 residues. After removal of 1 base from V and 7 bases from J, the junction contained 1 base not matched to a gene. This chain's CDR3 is CSVEGGQGEAFF. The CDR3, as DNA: TGCAGCGTTGAAGGGGGACAGGGTGAAGCTTTCTTT.

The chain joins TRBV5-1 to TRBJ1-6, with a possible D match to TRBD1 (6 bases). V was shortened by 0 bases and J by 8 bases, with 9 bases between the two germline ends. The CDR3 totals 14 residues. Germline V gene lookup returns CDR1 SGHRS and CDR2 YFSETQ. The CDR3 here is CASSLEGVDSPLHF. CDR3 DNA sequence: TGCGCCAGCAGCTTGGAGGGGGTTGATTCACCCCTCCACTTT.

The CDR3 loop reads CASSQDVRGNYGYTF. The CDR3 region has the DNA TGTGCCAGCAGCCAAGATGTCAGGGGGAACTATGGCTACACCTTC. V usage is TRBV3-1 (or the pseudogene TRBV3-2) and J usage is TRBJ1-2; TRBD1 agrees at 7 bases. Germline V gene data show CDR1 as LGHDT and CDR2 as YNNKEL (reference sequence). V lost 0 bases to trimming and J lost 2 bases; unmatched junction nucleotides: 3. The CDR3 is 15 residues long.

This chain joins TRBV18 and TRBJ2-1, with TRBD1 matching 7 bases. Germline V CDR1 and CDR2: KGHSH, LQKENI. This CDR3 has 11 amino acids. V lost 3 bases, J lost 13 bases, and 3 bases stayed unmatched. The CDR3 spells CASSPGTAQFF. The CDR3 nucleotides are TGTGCCAGCTCACCCGGGACAGCTCAGTTCTTC.

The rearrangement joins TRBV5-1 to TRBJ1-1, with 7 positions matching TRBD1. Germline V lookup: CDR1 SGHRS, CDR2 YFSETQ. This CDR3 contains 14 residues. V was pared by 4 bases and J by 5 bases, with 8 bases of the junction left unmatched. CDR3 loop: CASSQQGTRTEAFF. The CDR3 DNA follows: TGCGCCAGCAGCCAACAGGGGACGAGAACTGAAGCTTTCTTT.